These 30 T cell receptor beta chains originate from one sample sequenced in a study of blood T cell repertoires in COVID-19. The assay was immunoSEQ multiplex PCR, and TCRdb's table has in-frame clones only and misses some. The sample yields 260,000 or so clones, about nine tenths seen once. The sample taken for sequencing was PBMCs or T cells enriched from blood (not recorded which). These TCRs come from a middle-aged woman with acute COVID-19.

The gene calls are TRBV4-1 and TRBJ2-1; 9 positions agree with TRBD2. This CDR3 is 18 amino acids long. Germline trimming cut 0 bases from V and 2 bases from J; bases unmatched to any gene: 8. In germline, CDR1 is MGHRA, CDR2 YSYEKL. CDR3 nucleotide sequence: TGCGCCAGCAGCCAAGATTCCCTGACTAGCGGTACCTACAATGAGCAGTTCTTC. Its protein product is CASSQDSLTSGTYNEQFF.

V and J are TRBV28 and TRBJ2-7, with a tentative D call TRBD2 (5 bases). Trimming cost V 2 bases and J 9 bases, with 11 bases left between them. This CDR3 has 12 residues. Germline lookup yields CDR1 MDHEN and CDR2 SYDVKM. CDR3 region: CASSLAGPAQYV. The CDR3, as DNA: TGTGCCAGCAGTTTAGCGGGTCCCGCGCAGTACGTC.

The V and J genes are TRBV29-1 and TRBJ2-3; tentatively, D is TRBD2 (6 bases). V was pared by 6 bases and J by 0 bases, with 19 bases between. CDR1 and CDR2 (germline): SQVTM, ANQGSEA. The CDR3 runs 16 residues. Here the CDR3 DNA reads TGCAGCGTCGGAGGCGCTCTAGCGTCTAGCACAGATACGCAGTATTTT. Its protein product is CSVGGALASSTDTQYF.

The chain uses TRBV11-3 and TRBJ1-1; TRBD1 agrees at 9 bases. V gave up 5 bases and J gave up 3 bases; unmatched junction bases: 7. Germline V CDR1 and CDR2: SGHNT, YENEEA. The CDR3 consists of 15 residues. The CDR3, as DNA: TGTGCCAGCAGCCAGGGACAGGGAAGGGACACTGAAGCTTTCTTT. Translation: CASSQGQGRDTEAFF.

The rearrangement uses TRBV10-3 and TRBJ2-2; a possible D gene is TRBD1 (6 bases). Trimming took 8 bases from V and 2 from J, leaving 18 bases between them. Germline V gene lookup returns CDR1 ENHRY and CDR2 SYGVKD. The CDR3 covers 16 residues. In DNA, the CDR3 is TGTGCCATCGGCTTTACAGGGAACTCAAACACCGGGGAGCTGTTTTTT. This gives the protein CAIGFTGNSNTGELFF.

The J gene is TRBJ1-5, the V gene TRBV4-2, with D perhaps matching TRBD1 (5 bases). The CDR3 extends over 16 amino acids. V was pared by 0 bases and J by 2 bases, with 11 bases between. Germline lookup yields CDR1 LGHNA and CDR2 YNFKEQ. The CDR3 reads CASSQDQGEGNQPQHF. CDR3 bases: TGTGCCAGCAGCCAAGACCAGGGTGAGGGCAATCAGCCCCAGCATTTT.

This chain uses TRBV7-8 with TRBJ1-5; a weak D match, TRBD1 (5 bases). Germline CDR1 SGHVS, CDR2 FQNEAQ. CDR3 size: 17 residues. V shed 5 bases and J shed 2 bases, with 19 bases lying between them. The CDR3 coding sequence is TGTGCCAGCAGCCCAGAGGGCGGGGCCCCACGCAATCAGCCCCAGCATTTT. It translates to CASSPEGGAPRNQPQHF.

This chain links TRBV18 with TRBJ2-3, with TRBD2 matching 8 bases. After removal of 6 bases from V and 2 bases from J, the junction contained 10 bases not matched to a gene. The CDR3 consists of 16 residues. The germline CDR1 and CDR2 sequences are KGHSH and LQKENI. In DNA form, the CDR3 reads TGTGCCAGCTCTCCCCAGGGAGCGGGAGTCACAGATACGCAGTATTTT. It codes for CASSPQGAGVTDTQYF.

The rearrangement links TRBV6-5 to TRBJ1-2; D gene ambiguous. Trimming took off 6 bases at V and 8 bases at J, with 13 bases between the two ends. The CDR3 spans 12 residues. The germline V gene encodes CDR1 MNHEY and CDR2 SVGAGI. In nucleotides, the CDR3 is TGTGCCAGCAGGAGACAAGGAGGAGGCTACACCTTC. Translation gives CASRRQGGGYTF.

This chain links TRBV10-1 with TRBJ2-1; D ambiguous. The germline V and J ends were trimmed by 5 bases and 9 bases, with 14 bases remaining between them. From germline, CDR1 is WNHNN and CDR2 SYGVQD (reference sequence). CDR3 size: 13 residues. CDR3 amino acids: CASSPQAYAEQFF. The CDR3 DNA follows: TGCGCCAGCAGTCCCCAGGCGTACGCTGAGCAGTTCTTC.

This clone was seen a few times. The chain recombines TRBV5-1 with TRBJ2-1; 10 bases align to TRBD2. There are 16 residues in the CDR3. Trimming cost V 4 bases and J 7 bases; bases outside gene matches: 11. Germline V gene data show CDR1 as SGHRS and CDR2 as YFSETQ. The CDR3 is CASSPRGSGRPNEQFF. DNA of the CDR3: TGCGCCAGCAGCCCCAGGGGTAGCGGGAGGCCGAATGAGCAGTTCTTC.

A few counts support this clone. The V gene is TRBV19, the J gene TRBJ1-1, with D possibly matching TRBD1 (6 bases). Trimming shortened V by 7 bases and J by 1 base, and 13 bases separated the two germline ends. CDR3 length equals 14 residues. Germline values: CDR1 LNHDA, CDR2 SQIVND (reference sequence). In DNA, the CDR3 is TGTGCCAGTACCCCGGGACACGCGAACACTGAAGCTTTCTTT. Translating gives CASTPGHANTEAFF.

The table lists this clone with a few counts. The chain is built from TRBV28 and TRBJ1-5; 9 bases map to TRBD1. CDR1 is MDHEN, CDR2 SYDVKM, per germline. The J segment lost 1 base and the V segment lost 6 bases, leaving 13 bases of the junction unmatched. This CDR3 has 18 amino acids. As DNA, the CDR3 is TGTGCCAGCAGGCTCTTGTACAGGGGGCTAAGGAGCAATCAGCCCCAGCATTTT. Its translation is CASRLLYRGLRSNQPQHF.

This clone was detected a few times. The genes are TRBV30 and TRBJ1-5; 8 bases map to TRBD1. The length of the CDR3 is 14 residues. V lost 2 bases, J lost 7 bases, and 7 bases stayed unmatched. In germline, CDR1 is GTSNPN, CDR2 SVGIG (reference sequence). Written as DNA, the CDR3 is TGTGCCTGGAGTTCAAACAGGGGGTACCAGCCCCAGCATTTT. Its translation: CAWSSNRGYQPQHF. The variable domain in full, with the rest retrieved from reference TRBV30 and TRBJ1-5, is SQTIHQWPATLVQPVGSPLSLECTVEGTSNPNLYWYRQAAGRGLQLLFYSVGIGQISSEVPQNLSASRPQDRQFILSSKKLLLSDSGFYLCAWSSNRGYQPQHFGDGTRLSIL.

This chain uses TRBV5-1 with TRBJ2-1; possibly TRBD1 for D (5 bases). CDR3 length equals 16 residues. CDR1 is SGHRS and CDR2 is YFSETQ in the germline V gene. V lost 3 bases, J lost 7 bases, and 20 bases lay in between. As DNA, the CDR3 is TGCGCCAGCAGCTCCCGACCAGGACACCCTTTGAATGAGCAGTTCTTC. Protein: CASSSRPGHPLNEQFF.

This chain uses TRBV10-3 with TRBJ1-1; TRBD1 matches 8 bases. Germline loops: CDR1 ENHRY, CDR2 SYGVKD. The V and J ends lost 6 bases and 1 base, in that order; junction bases with no gene match: 4. The CDR3 contains 14 residues. DNA of the CDR3: TGTGCCATCAGGCAGGGGGCGGAGAACACTGAAGCTTTCTTT. It encodes CAIRQGAENTEAFF.

This sequence joins TRBV7-2 and TRBJ2-1; TRBD2 matches at 8 bases. V shed 2 bases and J 4 bases; nucleotides not matched to a gene: 4. Per germline, CDR1 SGHTA and CDR2 FQGNSA. This CDR3 is 15 amino acids long. The CDR3 sequence is CASSLTSGDYNEQFF. The CDR3 coding sequence is TGTGCCAGCAGCTTAACTAGCGGAGATTACAATGAGCAGTTCTTC.

The chain links TRBV10-2 to TRBJ2-1; 13 nucleotides agree with TRBD2. The junction had 2 bases not matched to a gene; V was cut back by 3 bases and J by 6 bases. Germline assignment: CDR1 WSHSY and CDR2 SAAADI. The CDR3 totals 15 residues. The CDR3 is CASSELAGGPNEQFF. Written as DNA, the CDR3 is TGCGCCAGCAGTGAACTAGCGGGAGGGCCCAATGAGCAGTTCTTC.

As concerns this clone: The junction shows a germline mismatch at one end, possibly a read error. The CDR3 sequence is CASSGQGGNQSQHF. In DNA, the CDR3 is TGTGCCAGCAGTGGACAGGGGGGCAATCAGTCCCAGCATTTT. The chain employs TRBV2 and TRBJ1-5; TRBD1 matches at 9 bases. Germline CDR1 is SNHLY and CDR2 is FYNNEI. The CDR3 runs to 14 residues.

This clone was recorded once. The V gene is TRBV4-2, the J gene TRBJ1-2; TRBD1 agrees at 10 bases. Germline CDR1 reads LGHNA; CDR2 reads YNFKEQ. V was pared by 5 bases and J by 6 bases, with 15 bases of the junction left unmatched. This CDR3 comprises 17 residues. CDR3: CASSVPWTGGDLDGYTF. In nucleotides, the CDR3 is TGTGCCAGCAGCGTCCCTTGGACAGGGGGGGATCTGGATGGCTACACCTTC.

CDR3 nucleotides: TGTGCCAGCAGTTTACGACAGGGATGGGGCTACACCTTC. Protein sequence: CASSLRQGWGYTF. The gene calls are TRBV27 and TRBJ1-2, with TRBD1 matching 7 bases. This CDR3 contains 13 residues. With V trimmed by 2 bases and J by 8 bases, 5 bases remained unmatched. CDR1 is MNHEY and CDR2 is SMNVEV in the germline V gene (reference sequence).

The chain combines TRBV4-2 with TRBJ2-6, with a weak D call TRBD1 (5 bases). The V gene lost 2 bases and the J gene lost 3 bases, with 8 bases spanning the gap. The CDR3 loop spans 15 amino acids. Germline CDR1 and CDR2: LGHNA and YNFKEQ. CDR3 coding DNA: TGTGCCAGCAGCCAATCAGGGTATGGGGCCAACGTCCTGACTTTC. Protein product: CASSQSGYGANVLTF.

The chain combines TRBV7-2 with TRBJ2-1, with 7 bases lining up with TRBD2. The CDR3 sequence is 14 residues long. The germline gives CDR1 SGHTA, CDR2 FQGNSA. The V gene end was trimmed by 3 bases and the J gene end by 8 bases; junction bases not matched to a gene: 7. The DNA of the CDR3 is TGTGCCAGCAGCTTCTCGGGGGGTTTGGATGAGCAGTTCTTC. Its protein product is CASSFSGGLDEQFF.

The rearrangement links TRBV5-1 to TRBJ2-7; 9 bases are a match to TRBD2. The CDR3 length is 16 residues. CDR1 is SGHRS and CDR2 is YFSETQ in the germline V gene. V gave up 0 bases and J gave up 4 bases; unmatched junction bases: 8. In nucleotides, the CDR3 is TGCGCCAGCAGCTTGGCCCCGGCGGGAGGGGTGTACGAGCAGTACGTC. Translated: CASSLAPAGGVYEQYV.

The J gene is TRBJ1-6, the V gene TRBV7-2; no definite D call. Germline V gene lookup returns CDR1 SGHTA and CDR2 FQGNSA. V gave up 2 bases and J gave up 5 bases, with 13 bases separating them. The CDR3 sequence is 16 residues long. The CDR3 spells CASSLRNVADNSPLHF. In DNA form, the CDR3 reads TGTGCCAGCAGCTTAAGAAATGTGGCAGATAATTCACCCCTCCACTTT.

This chain connects TRBV5-5 to TRBJ2-1; TRBD1 aligns across 8 bases. V lost 4 bases, J lost 4 bases, and 7 bases stayed unmatched. Germline CDR1 SGHKS, CDR2 YYEKEE (reference sequence). The CDR3 runs to 15 residues. CDR3 loop: CASSPTGARYNEQFF. The CDR3 nucleotides read TGTGCCAGCAGCCCGACAGGGGCCCGATACAATGAGCAGTTCTTC.

The rearrangement joins TRBV6-4 to TRBJ1-3; possible D gene TRBD1, 5 bases. CDR3 length: 18 residues. Germline CDR1 MRHNA, CDR2 SNTAGT. V gave up 0 bases and J gave up 1 base, with 16 bases separating them. CDR3 bases: TGTGCCAGCAGTGACTCGGGGGTGCAGGGACTTTCTGGAAACACCATATATTTT. Translated, it gives CASSDSGVQGLSGNTIYF.

This clone was found once. The chain employs TRBV29-1 and TRBJ2-1; 9 bases line up with TRBD1. Germline assignment: CDR1 SQVTM and CDR2 ANQGSEA. V lost 6 bases and J lost 2; bases outside the gene matches: 8. The CDR3 runs 15 residues. The CDR3 DNA follows: TGCAGCGTGACCGGGACAGGGTTTACCTACAATGAGCAGTTCTTC. Its protein product is CSVTGTGFTYNEQFF.

The chain couples TRBV7-8 to TRBJ1-1; the match to TRBD1 covers 8 bases. The CDR3 contains 15 residues. Germline V gene data show CDR1 as SGHVS and CDR2 as FQNEAQ. V shed 7 bases, J shed 2 bases, and the junction held 9 bases outside the gene matches. The CDR3 loop is CASTPDRGINTEAFF. CDR3 nucleotide sequence: TGTGCCAGCACCCCCGACAGGGGTATCAACACTGAAGCTTTCTTT.

The chain links TRBV5-6 to TRBJ2-3, with a possible D match to TRBD2 (6 bases). The ends were cut back, 4 bases at V and 1 base at J, with 13 bases in the middle. Germline lookup yields CDR1 SGHDT and CDR2 YYEEEE. The CDR3 has 15 residues. The DNA of the CDR3 is TGTGCCAGCAGCGTCGGACTAAAAGGCACAGATACGCAGTATTTT. Its protein is CASSVGLKGTDTQYF.